The TCR beta chain under discussion was sequenced for a study of human T cells and chemical hapten exposure. As for the study in general: Cases of alopecia areata, totalis or universalis occurred in a predominantly female patient group. Mainly, slight library volume differences in the pool made TCR yields vary.

Authors' analysis steps: A per-sample median of roughly 96,000 TCRs was observed, with a range of about 20,000 to 700,000. TCRdb called the RACE reads again in MiXCR, with one record for every CDR3 protein. The V and J calls shown here were made by TCRdb, not taken from the authors' results. The sample has more than 300,000 distinct CDR3 sequences, roughly 5% seen once. Germline loops: CDR1 SGHRS, CDR2 YFSETQ. This CDR3 contains 14 residues. J was trimmed by 3 bases and V by 8 bases; bases with no gene match: 10. Time point defined: pre-sensitization, week 0. Treatment given: therapeutic diphenylcyclopropenone sensitization with weekly scalp DPC. Blood sampling occurred before each patch-test application. This clonotype was counted a few times.

The sequencing used whole blood, collected in connection with sensitization to the hapten diphenylcyclopropenone (DPC). This chain connects TRBV5-1 to TRBJ2-5; 7 bases line up with TRBD2. The TCR comes from a woman between 50 and 59 years old with alopecia areata. Some clones in this sample may be carry-over from other donors' samples. CDR3 in amino acids: CASFTEGGEETQYF. The CDR3 bases are TGCGCCAGTTTCACGGAGGGAGGGGAAGAGACCCAGTACTTC.